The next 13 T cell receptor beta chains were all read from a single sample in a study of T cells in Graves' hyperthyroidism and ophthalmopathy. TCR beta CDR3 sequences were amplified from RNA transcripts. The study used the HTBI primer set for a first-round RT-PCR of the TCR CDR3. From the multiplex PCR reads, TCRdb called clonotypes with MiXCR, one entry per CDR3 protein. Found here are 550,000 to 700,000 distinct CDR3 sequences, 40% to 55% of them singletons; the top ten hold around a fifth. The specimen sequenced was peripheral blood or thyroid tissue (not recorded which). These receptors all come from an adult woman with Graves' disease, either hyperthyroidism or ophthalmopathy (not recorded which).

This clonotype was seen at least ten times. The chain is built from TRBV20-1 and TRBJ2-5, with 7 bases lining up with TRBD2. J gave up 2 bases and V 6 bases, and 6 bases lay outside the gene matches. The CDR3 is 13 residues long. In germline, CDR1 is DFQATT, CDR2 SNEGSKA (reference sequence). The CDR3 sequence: CSAPGGGQETQYF. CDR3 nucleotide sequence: TGCAGTGCCCCGGGCGGGGGTCAAGAGACCCAGTACTTC.

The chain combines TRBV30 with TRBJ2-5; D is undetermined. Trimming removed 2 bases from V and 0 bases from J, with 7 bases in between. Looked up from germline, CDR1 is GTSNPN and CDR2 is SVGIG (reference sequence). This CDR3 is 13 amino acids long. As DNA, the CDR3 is TGTGCCTGGAGTCCATTTTACCAAGAGACCCAGTACTTC. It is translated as CAWSPFYQETQYF.

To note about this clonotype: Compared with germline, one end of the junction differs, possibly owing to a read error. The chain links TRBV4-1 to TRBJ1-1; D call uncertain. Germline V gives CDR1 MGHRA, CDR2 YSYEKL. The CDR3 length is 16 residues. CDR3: CVSSQIGVTRNTEAFF. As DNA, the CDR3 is TGCGTCAGCAGCCAGATTGGGGTAACGAGAAACACTGAAGCTTTCTTT.

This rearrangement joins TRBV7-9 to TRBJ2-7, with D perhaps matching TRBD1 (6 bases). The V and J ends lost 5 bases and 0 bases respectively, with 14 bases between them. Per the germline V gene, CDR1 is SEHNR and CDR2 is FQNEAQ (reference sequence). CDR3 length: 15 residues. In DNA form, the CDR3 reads TGTGCCAGCAGCCTAAGACAGGTCAGCTCCTACGAGCAGTACTTC. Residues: CASSLRQVSSYEQYF.

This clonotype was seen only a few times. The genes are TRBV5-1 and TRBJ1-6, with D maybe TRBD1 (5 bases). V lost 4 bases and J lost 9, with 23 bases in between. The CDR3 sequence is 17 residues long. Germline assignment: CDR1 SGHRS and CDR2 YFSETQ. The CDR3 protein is CASSLGGRDLLISPLHF. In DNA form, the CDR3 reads TGCGCCAGCAGCCTGGGTGGCCGGGACCTATTAATTTCACCCCTCCACTTT.

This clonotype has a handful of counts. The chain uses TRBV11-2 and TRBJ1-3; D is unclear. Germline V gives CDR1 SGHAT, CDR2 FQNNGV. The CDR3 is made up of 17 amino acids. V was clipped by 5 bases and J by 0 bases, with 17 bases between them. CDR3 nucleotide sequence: TGTGCCAGCAGCCAAGGGCGTGGAGCTACCTCTGGAAACACCATATATTTT. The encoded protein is CASSQGRGATSGNTIYF.

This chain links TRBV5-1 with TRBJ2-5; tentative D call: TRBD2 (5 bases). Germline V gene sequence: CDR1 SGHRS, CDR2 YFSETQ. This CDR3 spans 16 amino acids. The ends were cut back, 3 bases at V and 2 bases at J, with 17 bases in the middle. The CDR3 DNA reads TGCGCCAGCAGCTGGACCGGCGGGTCCCTACAAGAGACCCAGTACTTC. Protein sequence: CASSWTGGSLQETQYF.

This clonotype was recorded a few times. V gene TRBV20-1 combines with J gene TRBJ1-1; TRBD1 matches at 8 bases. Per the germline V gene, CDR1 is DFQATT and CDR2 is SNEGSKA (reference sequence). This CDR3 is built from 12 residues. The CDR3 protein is CSTKQGDTEAFF. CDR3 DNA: TGCAGCACCAAACAGGGGGACACTGAAGCTTTCTTT.

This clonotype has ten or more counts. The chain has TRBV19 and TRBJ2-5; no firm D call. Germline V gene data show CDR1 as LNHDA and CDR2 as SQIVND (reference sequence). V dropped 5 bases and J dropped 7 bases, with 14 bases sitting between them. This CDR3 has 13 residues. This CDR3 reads CASSPTSVGTQYF. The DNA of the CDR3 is TGTGCCAGTAGTCCAACATCAGTCGGGACCCAGTACTTC.

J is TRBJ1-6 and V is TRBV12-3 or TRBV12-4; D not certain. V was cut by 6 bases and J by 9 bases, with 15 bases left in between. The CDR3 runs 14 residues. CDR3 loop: CASSSPQSPSPLHF. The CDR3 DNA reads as TGTGCCAGCAGCTCCCCCCAATCTCCTTCACCCCTCCACTTT.

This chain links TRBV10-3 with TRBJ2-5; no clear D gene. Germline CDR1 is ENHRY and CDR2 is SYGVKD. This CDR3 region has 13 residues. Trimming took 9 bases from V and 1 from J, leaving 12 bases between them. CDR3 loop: CAIGNGLQETQYF. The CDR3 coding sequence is TGTGCCATAGGGAATGGGCTCCAAGAGACCCAGTACTTC.

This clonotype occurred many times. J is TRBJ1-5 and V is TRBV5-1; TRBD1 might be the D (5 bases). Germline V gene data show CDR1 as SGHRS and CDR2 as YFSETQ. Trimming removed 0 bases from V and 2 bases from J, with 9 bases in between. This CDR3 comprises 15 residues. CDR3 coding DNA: TGCGCCAGCAGCTTGGAGGGGCAGGGCAATCAGCCCCAGCATTTT. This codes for CASSLEGQGNQPQHF.

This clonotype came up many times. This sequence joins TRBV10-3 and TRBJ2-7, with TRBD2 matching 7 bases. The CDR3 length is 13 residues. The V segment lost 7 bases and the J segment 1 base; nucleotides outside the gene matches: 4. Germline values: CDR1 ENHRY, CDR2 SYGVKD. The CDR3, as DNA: TGTGCCATCATGGGCGGGAGTTCCTACGAGCAGTACTTC. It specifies CAIMGGSSYEQYF.